Presented here are 14 T cell receptor beta chains from one specimen sequenced in a study of blood T cells in healthy people across ages. Next came a second PCR, run for about 7 to 12 cycles, which used a sample-barcoded 5' primer along with a J-beta primer mix. TCRdb independently ran MiXCR on the 5' RACE reads; one entry per CDR3 protein. The sample lists approximately 960,000 distinct CDR3 sequences; 25% to 35% were seen once. These sequences were also reported in another study, on T cells of mothers and their children.

Sequencing used blood. The receptors stem from a woman in her thirties or forties in good health.

In its sample, this clonotype was seen many times. This chain links TRBV5-1 with TRBJ2-7; tentative D call: TRBD2 (5 bases). CDR1 and CDR2 from the germline V gene are SGHRS and YFSETQ. V was trimmed by 0 bases and J by 4 bases, leaving 11 bases between them. CDR3 length: 14 residues. CDR3 sequence (DNA): TGCGCCAGCAGCTTGGAAGGGAGTGGGTACGAGCAGTACTTC. Amino acids: CASSLEGSGYEQYF.

The chain combines TRBV15 with TRBJ2-7; TRBD1 matches 10 bases. The CDR3 has 13 amino acids. The J segment lost 0 bases and the V segment lost 9 bases, leaving 2 bases of the junction unmatched. Germline lookup yields CDR1 LNHNV and CDR2 YYDKDF (reference sequence). The CDR3 is CATRTGGSYEQYF. CDR3 coding DNA: TGTGCCACGAGGACAGGGGGCTCCTACGAGCAGTACTTC.

The rearrangement links TRBV7-6 to TRBJ1-3, with D possibly being TRBD1 (5 bases). Per the germline V gene, CDR1 is SGHVS and CDR2 is FNYEAQ. The CDR3 extends over 16 amino acids. Trimming left V 6 bases short and J 0 bases short, with 15 bases between. CDR3 in DNA: TGTGCCAGCAGTCCTCAGACAGTACCCTCTGGAAACACCATATATTTT. This codes for CASSPQTVPSGNTIYF.

The chain has TRBV28 and TRBJ2-7, with TRBD1 matching over 9 bases. The germline CDR1 and CDR2 sequences are MDHEN and SYDVKM. J gave up 0 bases and V 6 bases, and 6 bases lay outside the gene matches. The CDR3 loop spans 15 amino acids. CDR3 loop: CASRDTGGASYEQYF. CDR3 DNA sequence: TGTGCCAGCAGAGATACAGGGGGCGCCTCCTACGAGCAGTACTTC.

As regards this clonotype: One base away lies a much larger clone, so this may be a sequencing read error. This chain links TRBV28 with TRBJ2-5; TRBD2 might be the D (6 bases). Per germline, CDR1 MDHEN and CDR2 SYDVKM. CDR3 length equals 16 residues. Trimming removed 5 bases from V and 8 bases from J, with 24 bases in between. CDR3 region: CASSPPGGSGVDTQYF. The DNA of the CDR3 is TGTGCCAGCAGTCCCCCCGGCGGGTCGGGGGTGGATACCCAGTACTTC.

In its sample, this clonotype was seen a few times. The genes are TRBV6-6 and TRBJ1-5, with 9 bases aligning to TRBD1. The CDR3 sequence is 16 residues long. Germline loops: CDR1 MNHNY, CDR2 SVGAGI (reference sequence). The J segment lost 7 bases and the V segment lost 5 bases, leaving 12 bases of the junction unmatched. This CDR3 is CASSTSRDRDRQPQHF. The DNA for the CDR3 is TGTGCCAGCAGTACGTCCCGGGACAGGGATCGGCAGCCCCAGCATTTT.

V gene TRBV4-3 combines with J gene TRBJ2-2, with 11 bases that match TRBD2. CDR1 LGHNA and CDR2 YSLEER come from the germline V gene. The CDR3 contains 18 residues. After removal of 0 bases from V and 5 bases from J, the junction contained 8 bases not matched to a gene. The CDR3 spells CASSQDGLAGGWTGELFF. CDR3 DNA: TGCGCCAGCAGCCAAGATGGGCTAGCGGGGGGTTGGACCGGGGAGCTGTTTTTT.

The genes are TRBV7-2 and TRBJ1-5; the D gene is possibly TRBD1 (6 bases). Germline assignment: CDR1 SGHTA and CDR2 FQGNSA. The V end was cut by 5 bases, the J end by 5 bases, with 10 bases between. This CDR3 comprises 13 residues. The CDR3 protein is CASSDQGYQPQHF. CDR3 nucleotide sequence: TGTGCCAGCAGCGACCAGGGGTATCAGCCCCAGCATTTT.

This clonotype has more than one count but fewer than ten. The chain employs TRBV18 and TRBJ1-2; D unclear. CDR3 length: 14 residues. V shed 6 bases and J shed 11 bases, with 22 bases lying between them. Germline CDR1 reads KGHSH; CDR2 reads LQKENI. The CDR3 here is CASSPLDSGHRYTF. The DNA for the CDR3 is TGTGCCAGCTCCCCTTTGGACTCCGGTCATCGGTACACCTTC.

The table lists this clonotype with a few counts. This chain connects TRBV20-1 to TRBJ1-1; a weak D match, TRBD1 (6 bases). Germline CDR1 DFQATT, CDR2 SNEGSKA (reference sequence). V was shortened by 1 base and J by 1 base, with 10 bases between the two germline ends. The CDR3 runs 14 residues. CDR3 DNA: TGCAGTGCTAGAGTGGGGGGGCCGAACACTGAAGCTTTCTTT. Amino acid sequence: CSARVGGPNTEAFF.

The rearrangement links TRBV12-3 or TRBV12-4 to TRBJ2-7, with unresolved D. The CDR3 is made up of 14 amino acids. V gave up 3 bases and J gave up 3 bases, with 12 bases separating them. The CDR3 DNA follows: TGTGCCAGCAGTTTGGGTGCCGGCCTCTACGAGCAGTACTTC. Its translation: CASSLGAGLYEQYF.

The chain uses TRBV20-1 and TRBJ2-4, with D possibly being TRBD1 (5 bases). V was clipped by 0 bases and J by 8 bases, with 14 bases between them. Germline CDR1 reads DFQATT; CDR2 reads SNEGSKA (reference sequence). The length of the CDR3 is 14 residues. The CDR3 sequence is CSARDESGLDIQYF. The CDR3 DNA follows: TGCAGTGCTAGAGATGAGTCAGGGTTGGACATTCAGTACTTC.

This chain joins TRBV7-9 and TRBJ1-5; the D gene is possibly TRBD1 (6 bases). Germline V lookup: CDR1 SEHNR, CDR2 FQNEAQ (reference sequence). V was trimmed by 3 bases and J by 4 bases, leaving 16 bases between them. The CDR3 runs 16 residues. The CDR3 sequence: CASSFLGGQDNQPQHF. CDR3 DNA sequence: TGTGCCAGCAGCTTTTTGGGGGGGCAGGATAATCAGCCCCAGCATTTT.

This chain joins TRBV10-3 and TRBJ2-1, with TRBD2 identical over 9 bases. J gave up 10 bases and V 10 bases, and 5 bases lay outside the gene matches. Germline loops: CDR1 ENHRY, CDR2 SYGVKD. The CDR3 consists of 11 residues. CDR3 sequence (DNA): TGTGCCAGCGGGGGGGAATGGGAGCAGTTCTTC. Protein sequence: CASGGEWEQFF.